A selection of T cell receptor beta chains follows, all from one sample in a study of cytomegalovirus exposure and HLA in healthy donors. Measured with immunoSEQ multiplex PCR; TCRdb has only the in-frame clones, and not every one. This table holds 150,000 or so clones, nearly 80% found once. The material sequenced was PBMCs. The receptors come from a male donor in good health and CMV-seronegative. Both conserved end residues are trimmed from each CDR3. The D gene is left open where the match is weak.

V gene	D gene	CDR3 length	CDR3 protein
TRBV21-1	.	17	ASSKEGNRGYANPETQY
TRBV5-1	.	11	ASSLAPNYGYT
TRBV6-4	.	12	ASSAIMGRQPQH
TRBV9	TRBD2	14	ASSVSSGGLKDTQY
TRBV5-4	TRBD2	16	ASSLQRGVFANTGELF
TRBV13	.	13	ASSSTGLSNYGYT
TRBV6-1	.	10	ASSDSHGAQH
TRBV5-1	.	13	ASRDFRGRDYGYT
TRBV6-6	.	14	ASSKRQPVPGNTIY
TRBV19	.	11	ASSAGQRYEQY
TRBV18	.	12	ASSPLTVNTEAF
TRBV13	TRBD2	16	ASSLFPSGAFAYNEQF
TRBV25-1	.	13	ASSPERGRDTEAF
TRBV14	TRBD1	16	ASSQLRSGQGYTGELF
TRBV29-1	.	13	SVGGPASSYNEQF
TRBV2	TRBD2	16	ASSEAELGLAGDNEQF
TRBV4-3	TRBD2	13	ASSQQLAGQNIQY
TRBV6-1	.	11	ASIGLLNTEAF
TRBV7-9	.	10	ASSQTGIEAF
TRBV9	.	13	ASSVGSGLTDTQY
TRBV19	.	11	ASSISGTDTQY
TRBV6-1	TRBD1	12	ASRSGQGPDTQY
TRBV30	TRBD1	12	AWEGTGRNRGYT
TRBV5-8	TRBD1	15	ASSFRGTGAMNTEAF
TRBV7-7	.	13	ASSQTRANTGELF
TRBV11-2	TRBD1	15	ASSPHGTGQPQETQY
TRBV27	TRBD1	12	ASMRQGVGGELF
TRBV4-2	.	13	ASSQERQSWETQY
TRBV9	TRBD1	13	ASSVVTGPNYGYT
TRBV27	TRBD1	14	ASSTDWTGGGQPQH
TRBV4-1	TRBD1	14	ASSQGSGTGDTEAF
TRBV14	TRBD1	10	ASSQGGGGYT
TRBV15	TRBD1	16	ATSTIGQGAGRNSPLH
TRBV5-4	.	11	ASTLPISNEQF
TRBV6-5	TRBD1	11	ASTRGPGHEQY
TRBV6-5	TRBD1	13	ASSYGTGEIGELF